Listed below are T cell receptor beta chains from one sample, sequenced in a study of T cells in Graves' hyperthyroidism and ophthalmopathy. TCRdb independently ran MiXCR on the multiplex PCR reads; one entry per CDR3 protein. The sample holds over 700,000 distinct CDR3 sequences; around 20% are singletons and the top ten take around 17%. The sample was blood. These receptors were collected from a woman aged 45-59 years with Graves' hyperthyroidism that later progressed to Graves' ophthalmopathy. CDR3s include the opening cysteine and the closing phenylalanine or tryptophan. The D gene is left open where the match is weak. A row's size may be missing; if present it is once, few, many or a size class.

clone_size d_call cdr3_length j_call v_call cdr3_aa cdr3_nt
NA NA 15 TRBJ2-5 TRBV4-1 CASSRPGAGQETQYF TGCGCCAGCAGCCGGCCCGGGGCGGGGCAAGAGACCCAGTACTTC
many NA 15 TRBJ1-4 TRBV18 CASSFTGAPIEKLFF TGTGCCAGCTCATTTACAGGCGCCCCCATTGAAAAACTGTTTTTT
many NA 14 TRBJ2-5 TRBV7-6 CASSSQTGQETQYF TGTGCCAGCAGCTCACAAACAGGGCAAGAGACCCAGTACTTC
once NA 18 TRBJ1-5 TRBV9 CASSVGPSTGYGNQPQHF TGTGCCAGCAGCGTAGGACCCTCCACAGGGTACGGCAATCAACCCCAGCATTTT
few NA 10 TRBJ1-5 TRBV4-2 CASSHQPQHF TGTGCCAGCAGTCATCAGCCCCAGCATTTT
NA NA 16 TRBJ2-3 TRBV2 CASSEMGDPRADTQYF TGTGCCAGCAGTGAAATGGGGGACCCCAGGGCAGATACGCAGTATTTT
NA NA 13 TRBJ1-5 TRBV19 CASRADSNQPQHF TGTGCCAGTAGGGCAGATAGCAATCAGCCCCAGCATTTT
NA NA 14 TRBJ1-6 TRBV9 CASSKVPYNSPLHF TGTGCCAGCAGCAAAGTACCTTATAATTCACCCCTCCACTTT
NA TRBD2 13 TRBJ2-5 TRBV28 CASIRGGKETQYF TGTGCCAGCATACGGGGGGGCAAGGAGACCCAGTACTTC
NA NA 14 TRBJ2-5 TRBV12-3/TRBV12-4 CASSRTPMVETQYF TGTGCCAGCAGCCGGACCCCCATGGTAGAGACCCAGTACTTC
many NA 12 TRBJ1-1 TRBV7-2 CASSSAYTEAFF TGTGCCAGCAGTAGTGCCTACACTGAAGCTTTCTTT
few TRBD2 16 TRBJ2-1 TRBV7-9 CASSLAQGLVFNEQFF TGTGCCAGCAGCTTAGCACAGGGACTAGTTTTCAATGAGCAGTTCTTC
many TRBD2 15 TRBJ2-1 TRBV6-2/TRBV6-3 CASRQDWGGYNEQFF TGTGCCAGCAGACAGGACTGGGGGGGATACAATGAGCAGTTCTTC
many TRBD2 13 TRBJ2-1 TRBV5-6 CASSLVAGGPKFF TGTGCCAGCAGCTTGGTAGCGGGGGGGCCCAAGTTCTTC
few TRBD1 16 TRBJ1-1 TRBV18 CASSPGWDRANTEAFF TGTGCCAGCTCACCAGGCTGGGACAGGGCGAACACTGAAGCTTTCTTT
few NA 12 TRBJ1-1 TRBV5-1 CASAQGGTEAFF TGCGCCAGCGCGCAGGGTGGGACTGAAGCTTTCTTT
many TRBD1 16 TRBJ2-1 TRBV24-1 CATSDTDRYRYNEQFF TGTGCCACCAGTGATACGGACAGGTATCGGTACAATGAGCAGTTCTTC
few NA 15 TRBJ1-4 TRBV20-1 CSARDPTAGNEKLFF TGCAGTGCTAGAGATCCGACGGCGGGTAATGAAAAACTGTTTTTT
NA NA 13 TRBJ2-2 TRBV24-1 CATSSDSPRELFF TGTGCCACCAGTTCCGACAGCCCCCGGGAGCTGTTTTTT
few TRBD2 15 TRBJ2-5 TRBV7-9 CASSLTSSGEETQYF TGTGCCAGCAGCTTAACTTCTAGCGGGGAAGAGACCCAGTACTTC
NA NA 15 TRBJ1-1 TRBV9 CASSVGGWRVEEAFF TGTGCCAGCAGCGTAGGAGGGTGGCGGGTGGAGGAAGCTTTCTTT
few NA 14 TRBJ1-4 TRBV7-8 CASSEGGANEKLFF TGTGCCAGCAGCGAGGGGGGGGCTAATGAAAAACTGTTTTTT